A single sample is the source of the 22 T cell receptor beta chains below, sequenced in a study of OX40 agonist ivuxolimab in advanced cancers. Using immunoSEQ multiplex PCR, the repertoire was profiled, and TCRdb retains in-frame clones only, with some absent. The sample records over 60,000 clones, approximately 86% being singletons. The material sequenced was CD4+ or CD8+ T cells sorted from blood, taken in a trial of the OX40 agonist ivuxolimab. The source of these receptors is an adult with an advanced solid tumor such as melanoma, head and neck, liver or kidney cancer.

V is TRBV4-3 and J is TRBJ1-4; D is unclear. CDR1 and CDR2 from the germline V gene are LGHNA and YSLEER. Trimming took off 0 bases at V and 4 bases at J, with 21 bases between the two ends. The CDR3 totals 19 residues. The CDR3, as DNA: TGCGCCAGCAGCCAAGAGCCGGATCGGGGTAGAGGCCTTAATGAAAAACTGTTTTTT. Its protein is CASSQEPDRGRGLNEKLFF.

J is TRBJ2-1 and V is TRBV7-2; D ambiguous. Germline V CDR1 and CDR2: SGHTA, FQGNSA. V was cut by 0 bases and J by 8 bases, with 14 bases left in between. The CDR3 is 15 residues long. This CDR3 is CASSLALAEWDEQFF. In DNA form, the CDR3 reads TGTGCCAGCAGCTTAGCCCTCGCGGAGTGGGATGAGCAGTTCTTC.

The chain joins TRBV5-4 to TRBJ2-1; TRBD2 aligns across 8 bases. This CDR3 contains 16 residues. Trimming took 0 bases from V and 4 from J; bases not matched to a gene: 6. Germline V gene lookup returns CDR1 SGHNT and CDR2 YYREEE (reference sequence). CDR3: CASSLDGLAEYNEQFF. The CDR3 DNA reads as TGTGCCAGCAGCTTGGACGGACTAGCAGAATACAATGAGCAGTTCTTC. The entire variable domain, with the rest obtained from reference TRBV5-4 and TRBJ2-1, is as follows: ETGVTQSPTHLIKTRGQQVTLRCSSQSGHNTVSWYQQALGQGPQFIFQYYREEENGRGNFPPRFSGLQFPNYSSELNVNALELDDSALYLCASSLDGLAEYNEQFFGPGTRLTVL.

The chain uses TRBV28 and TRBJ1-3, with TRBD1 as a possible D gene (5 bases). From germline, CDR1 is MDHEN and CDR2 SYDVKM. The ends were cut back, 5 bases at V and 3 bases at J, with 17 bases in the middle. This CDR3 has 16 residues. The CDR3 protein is CASSISGGAGGNTIYF. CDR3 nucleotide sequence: TGTGCCAGCAGTATTTCCGGCGGGGCTGGTGGAAACACCATATATTTT.

This chain's CDR3 is CASSLPGQGWLGYTF. In DNA, the CDR3 is TGTGCCAGCAGTTTGCCCGGACAGGGGTGGCTGGGCTACACCTTC. The rearrangement joins TRBV28 to TRBJ1-2; 9 nucleotides agree with TRBD1. Germline CDR1 is MDHEN and CDR2 is SYDVKM. This CDR3 has 15 residues. Trimming at V came to 3 bases and at J to 8 bases, leaving 10 bases not matched to a gene.

CDR3 protein: CASSLGASGSYEQYF. CDR3 nucleotide sequence: TGTGCCAGCAGCTTAGGGGCTAGCGGGAGTTACGAGCAGTACTTC. V gene TRBV7-9 combines with J gene TRBJ2-7; 10 nucleotides align to TRBD2. Germline CDR1 is SEHNR and CDR2 is FQNEAQ (reference sequence). V was pared by 1 base and J by 4 bases, with 4 bases of the junction left unmatched. CDR3 length: 15 residues. The complete variable domain, with remaining parts taken from reference TRBV7-9 and TRBJ2-7, reads DTGVSQNPRHKITKRGQNVTFRCDPISEHNRLYWYRQTLGQGPEFLTYFQNEAQLEKSRLLSDRFSAERPKGSFSTLEIQRTEQGDSAMYLCASSLGASGSYEQYFGPGTRLTVT.

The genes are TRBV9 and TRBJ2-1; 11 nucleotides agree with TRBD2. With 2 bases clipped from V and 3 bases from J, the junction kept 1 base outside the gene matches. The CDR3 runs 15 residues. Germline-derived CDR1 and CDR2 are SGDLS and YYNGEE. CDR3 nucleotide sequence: TGTGCCAGCAGCGTTAGCGGGAGGGGCTACAATGAGCAGTTCTTC. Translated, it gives CASSVSGRGYNEQFF.

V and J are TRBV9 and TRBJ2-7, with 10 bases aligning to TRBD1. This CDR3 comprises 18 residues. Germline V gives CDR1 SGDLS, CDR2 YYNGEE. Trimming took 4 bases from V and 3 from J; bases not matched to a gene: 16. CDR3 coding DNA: TGTGCCAGCAGCTCACACACAGTGCCGGGACAGGGGAACTACGAGCAGTACTTC. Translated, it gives CASSSHTVPGQGNYEQYF.

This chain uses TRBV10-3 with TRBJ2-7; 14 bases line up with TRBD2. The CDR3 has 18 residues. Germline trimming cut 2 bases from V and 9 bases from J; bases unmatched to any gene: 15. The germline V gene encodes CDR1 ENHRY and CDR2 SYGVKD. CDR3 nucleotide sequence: TGTGCCATCAGTGAGAACGCCCCGGGACTAGCGGGAGTATTCGGGCAGTACTTC. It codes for CAISENAPGLAGVFGQYF.

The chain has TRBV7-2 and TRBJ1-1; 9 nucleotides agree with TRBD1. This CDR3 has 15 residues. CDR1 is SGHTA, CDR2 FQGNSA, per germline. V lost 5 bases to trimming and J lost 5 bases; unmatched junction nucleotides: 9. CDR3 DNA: TGTGCCAGCAGCGCCGCACAGGGGGCTTGGACTGAAGCTTTCTTT. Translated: CASSAAQGAWTEAFF.

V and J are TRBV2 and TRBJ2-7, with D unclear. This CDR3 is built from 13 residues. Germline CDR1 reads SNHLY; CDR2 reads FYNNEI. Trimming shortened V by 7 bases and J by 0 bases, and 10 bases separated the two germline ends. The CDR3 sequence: CASIISSSYEQYF. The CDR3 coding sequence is TGTGCCAGCATTATTTCTAGCTCCTACGAGCAGTACTTC.

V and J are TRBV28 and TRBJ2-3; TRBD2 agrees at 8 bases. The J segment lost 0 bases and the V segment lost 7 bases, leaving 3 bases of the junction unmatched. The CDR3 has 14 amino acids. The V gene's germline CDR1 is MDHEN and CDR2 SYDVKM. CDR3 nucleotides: TGTGCCAGCACTCTAGCGGGCAGCACAGATACGCAGTATTTT. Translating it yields CASTLAGSTDTQYF.

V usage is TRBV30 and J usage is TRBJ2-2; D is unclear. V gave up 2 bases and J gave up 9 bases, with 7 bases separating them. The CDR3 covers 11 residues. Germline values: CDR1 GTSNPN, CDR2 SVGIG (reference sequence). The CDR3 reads CAWSKNRELFF. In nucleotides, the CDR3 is TGTGCCTGGAGTAAGAACCGGGAGCTGTTTTTT.

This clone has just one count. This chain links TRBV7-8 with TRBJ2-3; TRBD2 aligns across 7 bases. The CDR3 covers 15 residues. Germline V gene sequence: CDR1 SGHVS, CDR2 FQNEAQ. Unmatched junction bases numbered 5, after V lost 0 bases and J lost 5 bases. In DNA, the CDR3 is TGTGCCAGCAGCTTAGCGTTGGCTAGCGGAGATACGCAGTATTTT. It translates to CASSLALASGDTQYF.

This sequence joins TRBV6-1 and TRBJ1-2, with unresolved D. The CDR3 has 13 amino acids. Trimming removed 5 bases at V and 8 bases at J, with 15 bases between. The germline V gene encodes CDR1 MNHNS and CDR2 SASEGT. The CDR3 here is CASSQVGVGGYTF. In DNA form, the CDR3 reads TGTGCCAGCAGTCAAGTCGGAGTGGGGGGCTACACCTTC.

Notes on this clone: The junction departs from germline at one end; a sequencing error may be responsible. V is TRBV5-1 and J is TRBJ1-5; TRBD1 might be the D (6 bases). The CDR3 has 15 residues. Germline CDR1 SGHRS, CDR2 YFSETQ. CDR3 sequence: CARSLGGASNQPQHF. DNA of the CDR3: TGCGCCCGCAGCTTGGGGGGGGCCAGCAATCAGCCCCAGCATTTT.

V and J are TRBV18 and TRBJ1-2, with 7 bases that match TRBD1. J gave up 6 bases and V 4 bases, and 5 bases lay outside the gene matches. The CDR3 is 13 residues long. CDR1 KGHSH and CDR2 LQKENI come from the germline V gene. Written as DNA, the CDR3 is TGTGCCAGCTCACACGGGACAGAAGATGGCTACACCTTC. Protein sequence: CASSHGTEDGYTF.

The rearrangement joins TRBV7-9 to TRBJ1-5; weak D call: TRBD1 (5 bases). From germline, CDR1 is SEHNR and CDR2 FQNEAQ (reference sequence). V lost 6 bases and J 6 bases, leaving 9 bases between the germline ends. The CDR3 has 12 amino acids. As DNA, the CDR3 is TGTGCCAGCAGTACGGGGGGTCAGCCCCAGCATTTT. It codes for CASSTGGQPQHF.

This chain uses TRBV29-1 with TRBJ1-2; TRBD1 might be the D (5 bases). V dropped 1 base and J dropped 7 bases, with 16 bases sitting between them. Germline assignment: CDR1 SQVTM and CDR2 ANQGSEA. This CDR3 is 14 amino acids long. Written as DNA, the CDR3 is TGCAGCGTTGAAGTTACCGGGGCGGGGGGTGGCTACACCTTC. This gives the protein CSVEVTGAGGGYTF.

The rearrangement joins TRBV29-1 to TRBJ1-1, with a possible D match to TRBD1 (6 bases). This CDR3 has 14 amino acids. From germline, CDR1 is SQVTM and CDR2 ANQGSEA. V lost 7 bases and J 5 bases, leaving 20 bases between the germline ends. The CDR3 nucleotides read TGCAGCGCCCGGGGGAGGGGGTTGAGGACTGAAGCTTTCTTT. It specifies CSARGRGLRTEAFF.

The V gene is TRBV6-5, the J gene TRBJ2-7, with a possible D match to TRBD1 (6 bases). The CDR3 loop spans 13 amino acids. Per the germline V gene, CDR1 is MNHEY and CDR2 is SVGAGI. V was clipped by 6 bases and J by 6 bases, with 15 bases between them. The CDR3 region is CASSPADRSEQYF. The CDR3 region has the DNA TGTGCCAGCAGCCCCGCAGACAGGTCCGAGCAGTACTTC.

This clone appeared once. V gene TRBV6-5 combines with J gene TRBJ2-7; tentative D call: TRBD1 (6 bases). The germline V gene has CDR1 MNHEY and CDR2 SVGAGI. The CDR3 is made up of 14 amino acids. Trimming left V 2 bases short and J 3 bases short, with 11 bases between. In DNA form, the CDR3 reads TGTGCCAGCAGTTACACGACAGGTCTCTACGAGCAGTACTTC. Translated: CASSYTTGLYEQYF.